The entry below gives a single TCR beta chain sequence along with its context. Unique molecular identifiers were built into the TCRbeta library. Using its own MiXCR run on the PCR reads, TCRdb lists one record per CDR3 protein. The table has some 200,000 distinct CDR3 sequences, 8.5% to 10% seen once. The sample is drawn from a study of T-cell reconstitution after alpha-beta-depleted transplantation in children. Material: PBMCs from the stem cell graft donor, obtained from the stem cell graft. This sequence originates from a human donor who donated a stem cell graft to a child with acute lymphoblastic leukemia.

The CDR3 region has the DNA TGTGCCAGCAGTGGGGGGACAGGGGGCCTCGCTGGGGCCAACGTCCTGACTTTC. Protein product: CASSGGTGGLAGANVLTF. The V and J genes are TRBV6-1 and TRBJ2-6; 12 nucleotides line up with TRBD1. Trimming removed 4 bases from V and 2 bases from J; junction bases left unmatched: 6. This CDR3 has 18 amino acids. CDR1 and CDR2 (germline): MNHNS, SASEGT.